This record looks at one TCR beta chain sequence and its context. The antigen remains unidentified. Germline CDR1 SGDLS, CDR2 YYNGEE. The ends lost 3 bases at V and 7 bases at J; junction bases unmatched: 7. This CDR3 has 15 residues. Profiled with immunoSEQ multiplex PCR; TCRdb holds only in-frame clones, not every one. The sample records 34,000 or so clones, around 79% being singletons. This sample is drawn from a study of T cells in narcolepsy. Study observations and caveats: Healthy controls reportedly lacked the autoreactive clonotypes serially found in patients' blood. Autoreactive clone sequences were missing from some blood memory CD4+ repertoires.

The TCR comes from a human donor in good health. The specimen sequenced was memory (CD45RA-) CD4+ T cells from blood. V is TRBV9 and J is TRBJ2-2; the match to TRBD1 covers 9 bases. CDR3 protein: CASSAIGTGIGELFF. Here the CDR3 DNA reads TGTGCCAGCAGCGCAATCGGGACAGGGATCGGGGAGCTGTTTTTT. Supplemented by reference TRBV9 and TRBJ2-2, the full variable domain reads DSGVTQTPKHLITATGQRVTLRCSPRSGDLSVYWYQQSLDQGLQFLIQYYNGEERAKGNILERFSAQQFPDLHSELNLSSLELGDSALYFCASSAIGTGIGELFFGEGSRLTVL.